This passage covers 5 T cell receptor beta chains from one sample sequenced in a study of neoadjuvant anti-PD-1 for oral cavity cancer. Stated time point: after neoadjuvant nivolumab, at surgical resection. Produced via immunoSEQ multiplex PCR; TCRdb's table is partial and in-frame only. The sample lists over 65,000 clones, roughly nine tenths occurring once. The material was PBMCs, obtained after nivolumab (anti-PD-1) treatment. The receptors were gathered from a person aged 35 to 85 with oral cavity squamous cell carcinoma.

V and J are TRBV7-2 and TRBJ2-1; the match to TRBD2 covers 9 bases. V gave up 4 bases and J gave up 4 bases; unmatched junction bases: 5. CDR1 and CDR2 (germline): SGHTA, FQGNSA. There are 15 residues in the CDR3. The CDR3 DNA follows: TGTGCCAGCAGCTCGGGACTAGCACGGTACAATGAGCAGTTCTTC. It yields the protein CASSSGLARYNEQFF. The variable domain in full, completed from reference TRBV7-2 and TRBJ2-1, reads GAGVSQSPSNKVTEKGKDVELRCDPISGHTALYWYRQSLGQGLEFLIYFQGNSAPDKSGLPSDRFSAERTGGSVSTLTIQRTQQEDSAVYLCASSSGLARYNEQFFGPGTRLTVL.

The rearrangement uses TRBV7-9 and TRBJ2-1; 7 nucleotides align to TRBD2. This CDR3 has 14 amino acids. V shed 4 bases and J 4 bases; nucleotides not matched to a gene: 4. Germline lookup yields CDR1 SEHNR and CDR2 FQNEAQ (reference sequence). The CDR3 here is CASSSSGNYNEQFF. CDR3 nucleotide sequence: TGTGCCAGCAGCTCCAGCGGGAATTACAATGAGCAGTTCTTC.

This CDR3 reads CTSRIQCSCTKRADVLTF. The CDR3 DNA sequence: TGCACCAGCAGGATACAATGTTCGTGCACAAAGCGGGCCGACGTCCTGACTTTC. This chain links TRBV1 with TRBJ2-6; the table calls TRBD2, which could not be checked here. TRBV1 is labeled a pseudogene. CDR3 length equals 18 residues.

The rearrangement uses TRBV2 and TRBJ2-2; D gene unclear. The CDR3 has 14 residues. Germline assignment: CDR1 SNHLY and CDR2 FYNNEI. Trimming took off 4 bases at V and 6 bases at J, with 12 bases between the two ends. The CDR3 DNA is TGTGCCAGCAGTGTGCTTGGGGTATCCGGGGAGCTGTTTTTT. This translates into CASSVLGVSGELFF.

This clone has more than one count but fewer than ten. This sequence joins TRBV5-1 and TRBJ2-3, with D unresolved. V lost 0 bases, J lost 2 bases, and 13 bases lay in between. This CDR3 comprises 16 residues. Germline V gives CDR1 SGHRS, CDR2 YFSETQ. CDR3 amino acids: CASSLGQVQPTDTQYF. As DNA, the CDR3 is TGCGCCAGCAGCTTGGGGCAGGTCCAACCCACAGATACGCAGTATTTT.